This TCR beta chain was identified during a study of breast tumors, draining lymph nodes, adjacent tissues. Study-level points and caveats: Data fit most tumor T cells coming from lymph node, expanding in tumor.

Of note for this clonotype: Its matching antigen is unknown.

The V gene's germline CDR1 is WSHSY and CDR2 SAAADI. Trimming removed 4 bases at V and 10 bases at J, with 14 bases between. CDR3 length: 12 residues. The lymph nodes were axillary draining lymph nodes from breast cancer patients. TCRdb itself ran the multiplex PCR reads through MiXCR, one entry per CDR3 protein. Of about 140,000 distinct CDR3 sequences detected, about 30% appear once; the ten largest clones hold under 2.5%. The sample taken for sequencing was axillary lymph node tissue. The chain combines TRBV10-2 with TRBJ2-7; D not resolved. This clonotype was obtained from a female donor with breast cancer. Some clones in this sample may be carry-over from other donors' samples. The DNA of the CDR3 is TGCGCCAGCAGTGTAGGAGTGCCCCTCCAGTACGTC. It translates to CASSVGVPLQYV.